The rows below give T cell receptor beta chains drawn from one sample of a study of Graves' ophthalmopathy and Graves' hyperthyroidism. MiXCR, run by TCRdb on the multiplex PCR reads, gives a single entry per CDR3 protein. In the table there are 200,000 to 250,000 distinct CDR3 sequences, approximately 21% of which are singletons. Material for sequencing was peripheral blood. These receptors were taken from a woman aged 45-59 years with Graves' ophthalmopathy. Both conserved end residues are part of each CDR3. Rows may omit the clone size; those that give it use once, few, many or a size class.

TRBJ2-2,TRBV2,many,CASSFRTGGTGELFF
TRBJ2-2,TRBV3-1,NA,CASSYTRNTGELFF
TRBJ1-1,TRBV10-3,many,CAISSIETEAFF
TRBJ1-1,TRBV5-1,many,CASSLARNTEAFF
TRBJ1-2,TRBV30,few,CAWSVGWQDYGYTF
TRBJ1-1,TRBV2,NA,CASRGREAPEAFF
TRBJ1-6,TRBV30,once,CAWTTSSSRLHF
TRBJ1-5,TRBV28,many,CASSLYIGTGASNQPQHF
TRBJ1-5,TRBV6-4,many,CASSDHARGGSNQPQHF
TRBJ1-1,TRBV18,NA,CASSFGRGNTEAFF
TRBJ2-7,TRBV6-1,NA,CASSEATGGQGYEQYF
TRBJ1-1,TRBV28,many,CASRERAWNTEAFF
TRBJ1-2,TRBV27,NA,CACSRGRDNPNYGHTF
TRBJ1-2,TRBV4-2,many,CASSQVGDYGYTF
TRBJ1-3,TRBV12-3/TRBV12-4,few,CASSFTLDRVPFSGNTIYF
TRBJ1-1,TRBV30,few,CAWSPSYAVKNTEAFF
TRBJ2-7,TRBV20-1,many,CSAADGQSTYEQYF
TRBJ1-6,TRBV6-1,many,CASDWGISYNSPLHF
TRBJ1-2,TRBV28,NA,CASSLGINYGYTF
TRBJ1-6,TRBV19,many,CASSITGTNSPLHF
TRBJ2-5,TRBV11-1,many,CASSQDRGPASSGTQYF
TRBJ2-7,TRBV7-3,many,CASSLTSGPYEQYF
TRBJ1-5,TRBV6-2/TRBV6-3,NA,CASTPAGAYQPQHF
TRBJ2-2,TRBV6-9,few,CASSPWLSGTGAFANTGELFF
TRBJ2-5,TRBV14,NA,CASSQSHLLSRGETQYF
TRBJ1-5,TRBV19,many,CASSILGLINQPQHF
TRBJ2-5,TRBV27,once,CASSFAHEYQETQYF
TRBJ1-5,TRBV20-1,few,CSASSTGGRQPQHF
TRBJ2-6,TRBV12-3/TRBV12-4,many,CASRLDSGANVLTF
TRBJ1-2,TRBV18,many,CASSPGGIYGYTF